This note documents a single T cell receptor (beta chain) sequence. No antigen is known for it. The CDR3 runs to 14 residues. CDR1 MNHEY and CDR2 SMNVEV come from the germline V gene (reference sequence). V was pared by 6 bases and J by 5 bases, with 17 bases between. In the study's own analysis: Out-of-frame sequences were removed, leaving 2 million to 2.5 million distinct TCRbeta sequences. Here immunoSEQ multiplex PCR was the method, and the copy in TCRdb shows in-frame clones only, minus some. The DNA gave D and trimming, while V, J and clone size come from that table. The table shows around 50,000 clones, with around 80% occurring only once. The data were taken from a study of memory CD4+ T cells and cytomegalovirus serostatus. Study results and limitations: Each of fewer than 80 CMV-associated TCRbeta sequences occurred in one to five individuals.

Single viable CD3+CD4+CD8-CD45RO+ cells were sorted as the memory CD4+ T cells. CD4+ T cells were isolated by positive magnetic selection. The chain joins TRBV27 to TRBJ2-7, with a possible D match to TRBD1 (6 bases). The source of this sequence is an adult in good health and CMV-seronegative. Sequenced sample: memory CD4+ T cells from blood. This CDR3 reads CASSQTGKEDEQYF. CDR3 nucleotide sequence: TGTGCCAGCAGCCAAACAGGGAAGGAGGACGAGCAGTACTTC.